These 27 T cell receptor beta chains were sequenced from one sample in a study of blood T cell repertoires in COVID-19. Clones were read by immunoSEQ multiplex PCR, and TCRdb kept only the in-frame ones, dropping some. The sample lists hundreds of thousands of clones; roughly nine tenths were seen once. Sequencing was performed on PBMCs or T cells enriched from blood (not recorded which). The source of these receptors is a man aged 25 to 40 who had recovered from COVID-19.

The chain carries TRBV5-1 and TRBJ2-1; possibly TRBD2 for D (6 bases). The CDR3 extends over 15 amino acids. V was clipped by 4 bases and J by 4 bases, with 15 bases between them. Germline V gene sequence: CDR1 SGHRS, CDR2 YFSETQ. The CDR3 loop is CASSRASGPYNEQFF. In DNA, the CDR3 is TGCGCCAGCAGCAGGGCGAGCGGGCCGTACAATGAGCAGTTCTTC.

V usage is TRBV9 and J usage is TRBJ1-1; D call uncertain. The CDR3 covers 15 residues. CDR1 and CDR2 (germline): SGDLS, YYNGEE. The V end was cut by 0 bases, the J end by 5 bases, with 14 bases between. The CDR3 reads CASSVAVTRGTEAFF. The CDR3 nucleotides read TGTGCCAGCAGCGTAGCCGTAACACGAGGAACTGAAGCTTTCTTT.

V and J are TRBV28 and TRBJ2-2; unclear D gene. Per the germline V gene, CDR1 is MDHEN and CDR2 is SYDVKM. The CDR3 is made up of 14 amino acids. Trimming pared 1 base from V and 4 bases from J, leaving 7 bases between. In nucleotides, the CDR3 is TGTGCCAGCAGTTTATTGGCCTCCACCGGGGAGCTGTTTTTT. Translating gives CASSLLASTGELFF.

This clone has only one observation. The chain uses TRBV13 and TRBJ2-2; D possibly corresponds to TRBD1 (6 bases). V shed 2 bases and J shed 2 bases, with 12 bases lying between them. Looked up from germline, CDR1 is PRHDT and CDR2 is FYEKMQ (reference sequence). The CDR3 is 16 residues long. The CDR3 DNA follows: TGTGCCAGCAGCTTACCGGGACATACTAACACCGGGGAGCTGTTTTTT. Translating gives CASSLPGHTNTGELFF.

The rearrangement uses TRBV7-3 and TRBJ2-1; 9 bases match TRBD2. The CDR3 runs 15 residues. Germline V CDR1 and CDR2: SGHTA, FQGTGA. The trim removed 6 bases at V and 0 bases at J, leaving 3 bases unmatched. The CDR3 bases are TGTGCCAGCAGTTCACTAGCGGGCTCCTACAATGAGCAGTTCTTC. It specifies CASSSLAGSYNEQFF.

This CDR3 reads CASSPSSGRVTYNEQFF. CDR3 nucleotide sequence: TGTGCCAGCAGCCCAAGCAGCGGGAGAGTCACCTACAATGAGCAGTTCTTC. J is TRBJ2-1 and V is TRBV3-1 (or the pseudogene TRBV3-2); TRBD2 agrees at 8 bases. Per germline, CDR1 LGHDT and CDR2 YNNKEL (reference sequence). V lost 4 bases and J lost 2; bases outside the gene matches: 10. This CDR3 has 17 amino acids.

The V and J genes are TRBV4-1 and TRBJ2-7; 8 nucleotides agree with TRBD2. This CDR3 comprises 18 residues. Per germline, CDR1 MGHRA and CDR2 YSYEKL. The ends lost 1 base at V and 6 bases at J; junction bases unmatched: 17. DNA for the CDR3: TGCGCCAGCAGCCAAGGACGGGGGGGCGTGGAGGGAGGTACCGAGCAGTACTTC. As protein: CASSQGRGGVEGGTEQYF.

The genes are TRBV9 and TRBJ1-3, with D perhaps matching TRBD1 (6 bases). Germline-derived CDR1 and CDR2 are SGDLS and YYNGEE. V was trimmed by 4 bases and J by 4 bases, leaving 18 bases between them. The CDR3 is 16 amino acids. The CDR3 loop reads CASSPHQSGTGNTIYF. DNA for the CDR3: TGTGCCAGCAGCCCACACCAATCTGGGACAGGAAACACCATATATTTT.

On this clone itself: Germline and junction disagree at one end, which may indicate a read error. This chain uses TRBV7-8 with TRBJ2-7; TRBD2 matches at 8 bases. The germline gives CDR1 SGHVS, CDR2 FQNEAQ. The length of the CDR3 is 16 residues. In DNA, the CDR3 is TGTGCCAGCAGGATAGAAACGGGACTAGGGTCCTCCGAGCAGTACTTC. This codes for CASRIETGLGSSEQYF.

The gene calls are TRBV12-3 or TRBV12-4 and TRBJ2-7; a weak D match, TRBD2 (6 bases). CDR3 size: 13 residues. The V end lost 3 bases, the J end lost 4 bases, and 10 bases lay between the germline ends. The CDR3 is CASSLTSFYEQYF. For the CDR3, the DNA is TGTGCCAGCAGTTTGACTAGTTTTTACGAGCAGTACTTC.

This clone was recorded once. The V and J genes are TRBV18 and TRBJ2-2, with 7 bases that match TRBD1. Germline V gives CDR1 KGHSH, CDR2 LQKENI. The CDR3 totals 15 residues. J lost 4 bases, V lost 4 bases, and 6 bases had no gene match. The CDR3, as DNA: TGTGCCAGCTCACTAAGGACAGGTTCCACCGGGGAGCTGTTTTTT. This translates into CASSLRTGSTGELFF. The full variable domain, its missing parts supplied by reference TRBV18 and TRBJ2-2, is NAGVMQNPRHLVRRRGQEARLRCSPMKGHSHVYWYRQLPEEGLKFMVYLQKENIIDESGMPKERFSAEFPKEGPSILRIQQVVRGDSAAYFCASSLRTGSTGELFFGEGSRLTVL.

The rearrangement joins TRBV5-1 to TRBJ2-7, with TRBD1 matching 9 bases. Per the germline V gene, CDR1 is SGHRS and CDR2 is YFSETQ. This CDR3 contains 16 residues. Losses at the gene ends were 0 bases for V and 6 bases for J; bases not matched to a gene: 10. In DNA form, the CDR3 reads TGCGCCAGCAGCTTGGTGGGGGGACAGGGTTCAGGCGAGCAGTACTTC. Its protein is CASSLVGGQGSGEQYF.

CDR3 sequence: CASSLGGEGPQHF. The DNA for the CDR3 is TGTGCCAGCAGTTTAGGGGGGGAGGGGCCCCAGCATTTT. The gene calls are TRBV12-3 or TRBV12-4 and TRBJ1-5; D might be TRBD1 (5 bases). V was cut by 1 base and J by 9 bases, with 10 bases left in between. This CDR3 comprises 13 residues.

The chain has TRBV28 and TRBJ2-7, with 13 bases that match TRBD2. This CDR3 comprises 17 residues. Germline assignment: CDR1 MDHEN and CDR2 SYDVKM. The junction had 10 bases not matched to a gene; V was cut back by 6 bases and J by 2 bases. The CDR3 spells CASSPITGTSGTYEQYF. In nucleotides, the CDR3 is TGTGCCAGCAGCCCGATAACCGGGACTAGCGGGACCTACGAGCAGTACTTC.

The chain recombines TRBV7-8 with TRBJ1-4; D is perhaps TRBD1 (5 bases). Germline CDR1 is SGHVS and CDR2 is FQNEAQ. The V end was cut by 4 bases, the J end by 2 bases, with 11 bases between. The CDR3 is 15 amino acids. The CDR3: CASSSIGTTNEKLFF. In DNA form, the CDR3 reads TGTGCCAGCAGCTCCATAGGGACTACTAATGAAAAACTGTTTTTT.

V gene TRBV2 combines with J gene TRBJ1-5; D gene uncertain. The CDR3 is 14 amino acids. Looked up from germline, CDR1 is SNHLY and CDR2 is FYNNEI. The V end lost 4 bases, the J end lost 2 bases, and 9 bases lay between the germline ends. The CDR3 bases are TGTGCCAGCAGTGGGGCGAGGGGCAATCAGCCCCAGCATTTT. It yields the protein CASSGARGNQPQHF.

V gene TRBV7-8 combines with J gene TRBJ2-7, with a tentative D call TRBD2 (5 bases). This CDR3 comprises 15 residues. Germline CDR1 SGHVS, CDR2 FQNEAQ. The ends were cut back, 1 base at V and 4 bases at J, with 14 bases in the middle. The CDR3 sequence is CASSLGLSGVYEQYF. CDR3 in DNA: TGTGCCAGCAGCTTAGGTCTCTCCGGGGTGTACGAGCAGTACTTC.

CDR3 loop: CASSTPLELADTQYF. The CDR3 nucleotides are TGTGCCAGCAGCACCCCCCTAGAGCTCGCAGATACGCAGTATTTT. This chain uses TRBV7-9 with TRBJ2-3, with no clear D. The germline gives CDR1 SEHNR, CDR2 FQNEAQ (reference sequence). Trimming left V 5 bases short and J 4 bases short, with 16 bases between. The CDR3 runs 15 residues. Variable domain in full (rest from reference TRBV7-9 and TRBJ2-3): DTGVSQNPRHKITKRGQNVTFRCDPISEHNRLYWYRQTLGQGPEFLTYFQNEAQLEKSRLLSDRFSAERPKGSFSTLEIQRTEQGDSAMYLCASSTPLELADTQYFGPGTRLTVL.

This clone was observed once. The rearrangement joins TRBV2 to TRBJ2-7, with a weak D call TRBD2 (6 bases). The CDR3 has 15 amino acids. The V end was cut by 6 bases, the J end by 5 bases, with 20 bases between. Germline V CDR1 and CDR2: SNHLY, FYNNEI. The CDR3 bases are TGTGCCAGCAGAAGAGCCGGGACTGGGACCAACGAGCAGTACTTC. Its protein is CASRRAGTGTNEQYF.

The J gene is TRBJ1-1, the V gene TRBV6-4; 7 bases agree with TRBD1. Trimming took 4 bases from V and 7 from J; bases not matched to a gene: 6. This CDR3 is built from 13 residues. Germline CDR1 reads MRHNA; CDR2 reads SNTAGT. DNA of the CDR3: TGTGCCAGCAGTGCTCTCCGGGACAGTGAAGCTTTCTTT. Its protein is CASSALRDSEAFF.

The V call is TRBV20-1, the J call TRBJ1-1; possible D gene TRBD1, 5 bases. This CDR3 has 11 amino acids. Germline lookup yields CDR1 DFQATT and CDR2 SNEGSKA (reference sequence). Trimming stripped 6 bases from V and 10 bases from J, with 15 bases between. The CDR3 spells CSAPRGSGAFF. CDR3 nucleotide sequence: TGCAGTGCGCCCCGGGGGTCGGGAGCTTTCTTT.

The rearrangement links TRBV27 to TRBJ2-3, with TRBD2 as a possible D gene (5 bases). Per the germline V gene, CDR1 is MNHEY and CDR2 is SMNVEV (reference sequence). V shed 3 bases and J shed 5 bases, with 9 bases lying between them. The CDR3 loop spans 13 amino acids. The CDR3 nucleotides read TGTGCCAGCAGTTTGATGAGCGGAGATACGCAGTATTTT. Its translation is CASSLMSGDTQYF.

V and J are TRBV11-2 and TRBJ2-7; 7 nucleotides align to TRBD1. The CDR3 has 14 residues. J gave up 3 bases and V 1 base, and 3 bases lay outside the gene matches. Germline V CDR1 and CDR2: SGHAT, FQNNGV. CDR3 region: CASSLVAGGYEQYF. CDR3 DNA sequence: TGTGCCAGCAGCTTAGTCGCAGGGGGCTACGAGCAGTACTTC.

The chain is built from TRBV6-5 and TRBJ2-3, with 13 bases lining up with TRBD2. The trim removed 8 bases at V and 3 bases at J, leaving 5 bases unmatched. The germline V gene has CDR1 MNHEY and CDR2 SVGAGI. The CDR3 loop spans 15 amino acids. The CDR3 reads CASRGLAGLTDTQYF. CDR3 coding DNA: TGTGCCAGCCGGGGACTAGCGGGATTAACAGATACGCAGTATTTT.

This chain uses TRBV7-2 with TRBJ2-7; 11 bases fit TRBD2. V dropped 2 bases and J dropped 2; count of bases not matched to a gene: 5. CDR3 length: 16 amino acids. Germline assignment: CDR1 SGHTA and CDR2 FQGNSA. This CDR3 reads CASSLPGLAGTYEQYF. The CDR3 DNA reads as TGTGCCAGCAGCTTACCTGGACTAGCGGGCACCTACGAGCAGTACTTC.

V and J are TRBV7-9 and TRBJ1-1; possibly TRBD1 for D (6 bases). This CDR3 is 16 amino acids long. Between the trimmed V and J ends, which lost 4 bases and 0 bases, there was a span of 15 bases. Germline V CDR1 and CDR2: SEHNR, FQNEAQ (reference sequence). The CDR3 bases are TGTGCCAGCAGCTCAAAGGACAGTTTACTGAACACTGAAGCTTTCTTT. Its protein product is CASSSKDSLLNTEAFF.

The genes are TRBV6-5 and TRBJ2-1; TRBD1 might be the D (5 bases). CDR1 is MNHEY, CDR2 SVGAGI, per germline. CDR3 length: 14 amino acids. V was pared by 4 bases and J by 5 bases, with 12 bases between. The CDR3 bases are TGTGCCAGCAGTTTTGGCAGGGTACACAATGAGCAGTTCTTC. Translating it yields CASSFGRVHNEQFF.